This paragraph covers one T cell receptor (beta chain) sequence. Its antigen is unknown. The CDR3 has 14 amino acids. Between the trimmed V and J ends, which lost 5 bases and 6 bases, there was a span of 14 bases. Germline lookup yields CDR1 MNHEY and CDR2 SVGAGI. The source of the sample is a study of immune evolution from preneoplasia to lung adenocarcinoma. Produced via immunoSEQ multiplex PCR; TCRdb's table is partial and in-frame only. The sample lists 10,000 or so clones, over 60% occurring once. Regarding the study as a whole: KRAS-mutant nodules had the highest T cell clonality. Later-stage lesions seemingly showed higher T cell density and diversity than normal lung. Top clone share appeared to fall from AAH through AIS, MIA, adenocarcinoma.

Sequenced sample: FFPE minimally invasive lung adenocarcinoma tissue. This receptor was obtained from a person aged 65 to 85 with lung adenocarcinoma. Some clones in this sample may be carry-over from other donors' samples. This sequence joins TRBV6-5 and TRBJ1-5, with D possibly TRBD1 on 5 matching bases. CDR3 in amino acids: CASSEGTVRQPQHF. CDR3 nucleotides: TGTGCCAGCAGTGAAGGGACGGTTCGTCAGCCCCAGCATTTT.